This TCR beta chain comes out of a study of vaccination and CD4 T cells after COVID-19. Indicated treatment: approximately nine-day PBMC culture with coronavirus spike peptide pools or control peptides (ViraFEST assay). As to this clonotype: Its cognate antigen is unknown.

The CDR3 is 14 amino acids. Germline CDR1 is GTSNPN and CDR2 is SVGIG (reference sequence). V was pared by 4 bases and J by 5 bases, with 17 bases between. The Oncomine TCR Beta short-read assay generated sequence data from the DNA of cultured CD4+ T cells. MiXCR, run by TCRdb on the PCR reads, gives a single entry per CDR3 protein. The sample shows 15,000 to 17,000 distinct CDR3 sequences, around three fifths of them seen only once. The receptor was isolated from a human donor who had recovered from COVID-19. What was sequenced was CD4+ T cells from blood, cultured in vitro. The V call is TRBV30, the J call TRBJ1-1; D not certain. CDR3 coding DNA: TGTGCCTGGAAAACGGGTCTGGTGGGGACTGAAGCTTTCTTT. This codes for CAWKTGLVGTEAFF.